The 7 T cell receptor beta chains below all came from one sample that was sequenced in a study of cytomegalovirus exposure and HLA in healthy donors. The PCR made use of 60 Vbeta and 13 Jbeta primers. Produced via immunoSEQ multiplex PCR; TCRdb's table is partial and in-frame only. Of under 200,000 clones listed, 68% were seen once; the top ten hold 1.3% to 1.5%. The sequenced sample was PBMCs. These receptors were obtained from a man between 45 and 60 years old in good health and CMV-seronegative.

The J gene is TRBJ2-7, the V gene TRBV5-1; D may be TRBD2 (5 bases). The CDR3 consists of 13 residues. From germline, CDR1 is SGHRS and CDR2 YFSETQ. V shed 4 bases and J shed 3 bases, with 11 bases lying between them. CDR3 loop: CASSLYRGYEQYF. The CDR3 nucleotides read TGCGCCAGCAGCCTTTACCGGGGCTACGAGCAGTACTTC.

V gene TRBV28 combines with J gene TRBJ2-1; 11 bases line up with TRBD2. The CDR3 extends over 16 amino acids. After removal of 3 bases from V and 5 bases from J, the junction contained 6 bases not matched to a gene. Germline CDR1 is MDHEN and CDR2 is SYDVKM. The CDR3 here is CASSFVLAGGNNEQFF. The CDR3 DNA reads as TGTGCCAGCAGTTTCGTCTTAGCGGGGGGGAACAATGAGCAGTTCTTC.

This chain links TRBV5-1 with TRBJ1-4; D possibly corresponds to TRBD1 (6 bases). V lost 0 bases to trimming and J lost 7 bases, with 13 bases between them. CDR1 SGHRS and CDR2 YFSETQ come from the germline V gene. This CDR3 has 15 residues. This CDR3 reads CASSLAQGAIEKLFF. For the CDR3, the DNA is TGCGCCAGCAGCTTGGCACAGGGCGCAATTGAAAAACTGTTTTTT.

The CDR3 sequence: CASSTRTGGNTEAFF. The CDR3 DNA is TGTGCCAGCAGCACCCGGACAGGGGGGAACACTGAAGCTTTCTTT. The chain joins TRBV9 to TRBJ1-1; 10 nucleotides line up with TRBD1. V lost 4 bases to trimming and J lost 1 base; unmatched junction nucleotides: 4. Germline CDR1 and CDR2: SGDLS and YYNGEE. The CDR3 has 15 amino acids.

This clone was observed a handful of times. The CDR3 DNA is TGTGCCAGCAGCCCATCGCGACTTCTATTTAACAATGAGCAGTTCTTC. This translates into CASSPSRLLFNNEQFF. The gene calls are TRBV14 and TRBJ2-1; D call uncertain. The CDR3 is made up of 16 amino acids. Germline CDR1 is SGHDN and CDR2 is FVKESK. The ends were cut back, 4 bases at V and 5 bases at J, with 18 bases in the middle.

This clone was observed a few times. The chain links TRBV4-3 to TRBJ2-5; TRBD1 agrees at 9 bases. From germline, CDR1 is LGHNA and CDR2 YSLEER. The V and J ends lost 0 bases and 13 bases, in that order; junction bases with no gene match: 9. This CDR3 is 14 amino acids long. CDR3 loop: CASSQEWDRELRYF. The DNA for the CDR3 is TGCGCCAGCAGCCAAGAGTGGGACAGGGAGCTAAGGTACTTC.

The chain employs TRBV29-1 and TRBJ2-5; 12 bases map to TRBD1. This CDR3 region has 16 residues. V dropped 2 bases and J dropped 2; count of bases not matched to a gene: 6. CDR1 and CDR2 from the germline V gene are SQVTM and ANQGSEA. CDR3 sequence: CSVEKGQGAPQETQYF. As DNA, the CDR3 is TGCAGCGTTGAAAAGGGACAGGGGGCTCCACAAGAGACCCAGTACTTC.